The 28 T cell receptor beta chains presented below share a single source sample, sequenced in a study of cytomegalovirus exposure and HLA in healthy donors. This PCR relied on a set of 60 Vbeta primers and 13 Jbeta primers. Here immunoSEQ multiplex PCR was the method, and the copy in TCRdb shows in-frame clones only, minus some. The table records around 110,000 clones, approximately 80% of them present only once. Sequencing used PBMCs. Source of these receptors: a man aged 25-45 years in good health and CMV-seropositive.

The CDR3 reads CASSQDPRQTFAEKLFF. The CDR3 region has the DNA TGTGCCAGCAGCCAAGACCCGAGACAGACCTTTGCTGAAAAACTGTTTTTT. The rearrangement links TRBV4-2 to TRBJ1-4, with D possibly being TRBD1 (5 bases). V lost 0 bases, J lost 7 bases, and 18 bases lay in between. The length of the CDR3 is 17 residues. Germline lookup yields CDR1 LGHNA and CDR2 YNFKEQ.

The chain uses TRBV4-2 and TRBJ1-5; 11 bases agree with TRBD1. The ends lost 5 bases at V and 5 bases at J; junction bases unmatched: 5. Germline-derived CDR1 and CDR2 are LGHNA and YNFKEQ. The CDR3 is made up of 15 amino acids. CDR3 residues: CASSLEDRGHQPQHF. The CDR3 nucleotides are TGTGCCAGCAGCTTGGAGGACAGGGGGCATCAGCCCCAGCATTTT.

The V call is TRBV2, the J call TRBJ1-2; the D is unclear. Per germline, CDR1 SNHLY and CDR2 FYNNEI. The CDR3 is 14 amino acids. Trimming took 5 bases from V and 3 from J, leaving 13 bases between them. This CDR3 is CASSRTSTDYGYTF. The CDR3 nucleotides are TGTGCCAGCAGTCGTACTAGCACGGACTATGGCTACACCTTC.

The chain is built from TRBV27 and TRBJ2-3; TRBD2 matches at 12 bases. Germline V CDR1 and CDR2: MNHEY, SMNVEV (reference sequence). The V segment lost 5 bases and the J segment 5 bases; nucleotides outside the gene matches: 5. This CDR3 contains 15 residues. The CDR3 reads CASSRSGLAGDTQYF. CDR3 DNA sequence: TGTGCCAGCAGTCGGTCGGGACTAGCGGGAGATACGCAGTATTTT.

This sequence joins TRBV7-9 and TRBJ2-7, with a weak D call TRBD1 (5 bases). Trimming removed 1 base at V and 5 bases at J, with 15 bases between. This CDR3 is 15 amino acids long. Germline V gene sequence: CDR1 SEHNR, CDR2 FQNEAQ (reference sequence). The CDR3 reads CASSLVGRVADEQYF. As DNA, the CDR3 is TGTGCCAGCAGCTTAGTTGGCAGGGTAGCCGACGAGCAGTACTTC.

V usage is TRBV19 and J usage is TRBJ2-3, with TRBD2 matching 9 bases. The V and J ends lost 4 bases and 2 bases, in that order; junction bases with no gene match: 19. The CDR3 loop spans 20 amino acids. Germline V lookup: CDR1 LNHDA, CDR2 SQIVND (reference sequence). DNA for the CDR3: TGTGCCAGTAGTACCCCCGGCGCGGGGGGGACCCTTTGGGACACAGATACGCAGTATTTT. Translation: CASSTPGAGGTLWDTDTQYF.

This rearrangement joins TRBV7-6 to TRBJ1-1; perhaps TRBD1 as D (6 bases). Germline-derived CDR1 and CDR2 are SGHVS and FNYEAQ. The V end lost 2 bases, the J end lost 3 bases, and 13 bases lay between the germline ends. The CDR3 totals 15 residues. The CDR3 coding sequence is TGTGCCAGCAGCTTAAACAACAGGGAGTACACTGAAGCTTTCTTT. Protein sequence: CASSLNNREYTEAFF.

The table lists this clone with a few counts. An end of the junction differs from the germline gene, which may be a read error. The genes are TRBV7-9 and TRBJ2-7, with D perhaps matching TRBD2 (6 bases). The CDR3 totals 16 residues. Germline lookup yields CDR1 SEHNR and CDR2 FQNEAQ (reference sequence). The CDR3 sequence: CSSSSYDRELVYEQYF. The DNA of the CDR3 is TGTTCCAGCAGTTCCTATGATCGGGAGTTAGTCTACGAGCAGTACTTC. Supplemented by reference TRBV7-9 and TRBJ2-7, the full variable domain reads DTGVSQNPRHKITKRGQNVTFRCDPISEHNRLYWYRQTLGQGPEFLTYFQNEAQLEKSRLLSDRFSAERPKGSFSTLEIQRTEQGDSAMYLCSSSSYDRELVYEQYFGPGTRLTVT.

V usage is TRBV21-1 and J usage is TRBJ2-7; the table's D call of TRBD1 was not tested on the DNA. TRBV21-1 is termed a pseudogene. The CDR3 sequence is 15 residues long. CDR3 DNA: TGTGCCAGCAGCACTCCGGGACAGGGATTCTACGAGCAGTACTTC. Protein product: CASSTPGQGFYEQYF.

DNA for the CDR3: TGTGCCAGCAGCCGCCTGGGGGGGGGCGTTGGTGGCTACACCTTC. Translating it yields CASSRLGGGVGGYTF. The rearrangement links TRBV5-4 to TRBJ1-2; D is possibly TRBD1 (6 bases). CDR1 SGHNT and CDR2 YYREEE come from the germline V gene (reference sequence). Trimming pared 4 bases from V and 7 bases from J, leaving 20 bases between. CDR3 size: 15 residues.

The V call is TRBV5-1, the J call TRBJ1-1; 9 nucleotides agree with TRBD1. The germline V gene has CDR1 SGHRS and CDR2 YFSETQ. V lost 4 bases, J lost 6 bases, and 13 bases stayed unmatched. CDR3 length: 16 amino acids. CDR3 sequence reads: CASSPARQGGSAEAFF. The DNA for the CDR3 is TGCGCCAGCAGCCCAGCGAGACAGGGGGGAAGTGCTGAAGCTTTCTTT.

The V gene is TRBV5-1, the J gene TRBJ1-1; D gene uncertain. CDR1 SGHRS and CDR2 YFSETQ come from the germline V gene. V was shortened by 4 bases and J by 0 bases, with 10 bases between the two germline ends. The CDR3 is made up of 14 amino acids. DNA for the CDR3: TGCGCCAGCAGCCCGGGAGCCATGAACACTGAAGCTTTCTTT. Residues: CASSPGAMNTEAFF.

There are a few counts of this clone. V usage is TRBV5-1 and J usage is TRBJ2-2, with TRBD2 identical over 7 bases. The V gene's germline CDR1 is SGHRS and CDR2 YFSETQ. The CDR3 contains 18 residues. Unmatched junction bases numbered 8, after V lost 0 bases and J lost 0 bases. Written as DNA, the CDR3 is TGCGCCAGCAGCTTGGACCCCATTCTAGCGGCGAACACCGGGGAGCTGTTTTTT. This translates into CASSLDPILAANTGELFF.

A single count supports this clone. This chain uses TRBV15 with TRBJ2-7, with 10 bases identical to TRBD2. Germline V gives CDR1 LNHNV, CDR2 YYDKDF (reference sequence). Trimming took 6 bases from V and 3 from J; bases not matched to a gene: 5. This CDR3 is 14 amino acids long. CDR3 protein: CATSRLAGYYEQYF. The CDR3 coding sequence is TGTGCCACCAGTCGACTAGCGGGCTACTACGAGCAGTACTTC.

The gene calls are TRBV30 and TRBJ1-4, with 7 bases aligning to TRBD1. Germline assignment: CDR1 GTSNPN and CDR2 SVGIG (reference sequence). The CDR3 is made up of 14 amino acids. V lost 2 bases to trimming and J lost 5 bases; unmatched junction nucleotides: 5. For the CDR3, the DNA is TGTGCCTGGAGTAAGGGGGCCCCCAATGAAAAACTGTTTTTT. It is translated as CAWSKGAPNEKLFF.

The CDR3 DNA sequence: TGCGCCAGCAGCCCGAGATTTATTAGCGGGAGCCGTAACCGGGGTGCAGATACGCAGTATTTT. Translation: CASSPRFISGSRNRGADTQYF. V and J are TRBV4-3 and TRBJ2-3, with TRBD2 matching over 9 bases. The CDR3 loop spans 21 amino acids. Germline values: CDR1 LGHNA, CDR2 YSLEER. V trimming: 4 bases; J trimming: 4 bases; junction bases outside the gene matches: 24.

This clone has more than one count but fewer than ten. The CDR3 region is CASSLTSGGGDTQYF. CDR3 coding DNA: TGTGCCAGCAGCTTGACTAGCGGGGGCGGGGATACGCAGTATTTT. The chain recombines TRBV5-4 with TRBJ2-3; 11 nucleotides agree with TRBD2. The CDR3 consists of 15 residues. V lost 1 base, J lost 6 bases, and 4 bases stayed unmatched. Germline loops: CDR1 SGHNT, CDR2 YYREEE (reference sequence).

The chain employs TRBV7-8 and TRBJ2-7; 8 bases match TRBD1. The CDR3 extends over 15 amino acids. Trimming at V came to 10 bases and at J to 2 bases, leaving 13 bases not matched to a gene. The V gene's germline CDR1 is SGHVS and CDR2 FQNEAQ. The CDR3 nucleotides are TGTGCCACGCAGCTGCAGGGGGCGCCCCCCTACGAGCAGTACTTC. This translates into CATQLQGAPPYEQYF.

The rearrangement links TRBV19 to TRBJ1-1; D is undetermined. CDR1 is LNHDA, CDR2 SQIVND, per germline (reference sequence). CDR3 length equals 14 residues. Trimming took 1 base from V and 4 from J, leaving 10 bases between them. The CDR3 bases are TGTGCCAGTAGTATAGGGAGGGTGAGCACTGAAGCTTTCTTT. Its translation is CASSIGRVSTEAFF.

A word on this clone: At one end the junction does not follow the germline gene, possibly because of a read error. This chain links TRBV5-1 with TRBJ2-6; maybe TRBD1 (6 bases). In germline, CDR1 is SGHRS, CDR2 YFSETQ. CDR3 length: 16 amino acids. The CDR3 region has the DNA TGCGCCAGCAGCGTCGTGGGGGCCTCTGGGGCCAACGGCCTGACTTTC. Translation: CASSVVGASGANGLTF.

The gene calls are TRBV13 and TRBJ2-7; 12 positions match TRBD2. V was clipped by 5 bases and J by 3 bases; unmatched bases: 8. CDR1 PRHDT and CDR2 FYEKMQ come from the germline V gene (reference sequence). The CDR3 is 16 amino acids. DNA of the CDR3: TGTGCCAGCAGCGCGACGACTAGCGGGAGTAACTACGAGCAGTACTTC. It encodes CASSATTSGSNYEQYF.

The V call is TRBV9, the J call TRBJ1-1, with D possibly being TRBD1 (5 bases). CDR1 and CDR2 (germline): SGDLS, YYNGEE. The CDR3 is 14 residues long. Trimming took off 0 bases at V and 4 bases at J, with 10 bases between the two ends. In nucleotides, the CDR3 is TGTGCCAGCAGCGTAGAATGGGGGGGCACTGAAGCTTTCTTT. It codes for CASSVEWGGTEAFF.

This chain uses TRBV20-1 with TRBJ2-1; TRBD2 might be the D (6 bases). Germline CDR1 and CDR2: DFQATT and SNEGSKA (reference sequence). This CDR3 spans 10 amino acids. V was pared by 6 bases and J by 13 bases, with 13 bases between. CDR3 sequence (DNA): TGCAGTGCGGCCGGGACTCTCCAGTTCTTC. Translating it yields CSAAGTLQFF.

The chain has TRBV2 and TRBJ1-3; 7 nucleotides match TRBD1. Germline V gives CDR1 SNHLY, CDR2 FYNNEI. This CDR3 is built from 14 residues. Trimming removed 6 bases from V and 5 bases from J; junction bases left unmatched: 7. CDR3 nucleotide sequence: TGTGCCAGCAGGGATTCAGGGGGTCGAAACACCATATATTTT. Its protein is CASRDSGGRNTIYF.

This clone was picked up one time. This chain joins TRBV7-9 and TRBJ2-1; TRBD1 aligns across 9 bases. The CDR3 runs to 15 residues. Germline-derived CDR1 and CDR2 are SEHNR and FQNEAQ (reference sequence). J gave up 13 bases and V 4 bases, and 14 bases lay outside the gene matches. The CDR3 spells CASSSGTGSTNRQFF. The CDR3 nucleotides are TGTGCCAGCAGCTCCGGGACAGGGTCCACCAACCGCCAGTTCTTC.

The rearrangement links TRBV4-3 to TRBJ2-5; perhaps D is TRBD1 or TRBD2 (5 bases each). Gene TRBJ2-7 matches the end of the DNA better, so the J call may be wrong. The CDR3 spans 16 residues. The germline V gene encodes CDR1 LGHNA and CDR2 YSLEER. The CDR3 nucleotides are TGCGCCAGCAGCCAAGAAGGTGGTGGGGGCTCCTACGAGCAGTACTTC. Translation gives CASSQEGGGGSYEQYF.

V usage is TRBV2 and J usage is TRBJ1-2; 7 bases line up with TRBD1. With 6 bases clipped from V and 4 bases from J, the junction kept 8 bases outside the gene matches. Germline CDR1 reads SNHLY; CDR2 reads FYNNEI. CDR3 length equals 14 residues. The CDR3 is CASRDHRGPYGYTF. The CDR3 coding sequence is TGTGCCAGCAGGGACCACAGGGGCCCCTATGGCTACACCTTC.

The V call is TRBV5-4, the J call TRBJ2-4, with 8 bases lining up with TRBD1. This CDR3 spans 18 amino acids. Trimming removed 3 bases from V and 0 bases from J; junction bases left unmatched: 11. CDR1 and CDR2 (germline): SGHNT, YYREEE (reference sequence). DNA for the CDR3: TGTGCCAGCAGCTCGGACAGGGAGTATTCCCTAGCCAAAAACATTCAGTACTTC. It encodes CASSSDREYSLAKNIQYF.